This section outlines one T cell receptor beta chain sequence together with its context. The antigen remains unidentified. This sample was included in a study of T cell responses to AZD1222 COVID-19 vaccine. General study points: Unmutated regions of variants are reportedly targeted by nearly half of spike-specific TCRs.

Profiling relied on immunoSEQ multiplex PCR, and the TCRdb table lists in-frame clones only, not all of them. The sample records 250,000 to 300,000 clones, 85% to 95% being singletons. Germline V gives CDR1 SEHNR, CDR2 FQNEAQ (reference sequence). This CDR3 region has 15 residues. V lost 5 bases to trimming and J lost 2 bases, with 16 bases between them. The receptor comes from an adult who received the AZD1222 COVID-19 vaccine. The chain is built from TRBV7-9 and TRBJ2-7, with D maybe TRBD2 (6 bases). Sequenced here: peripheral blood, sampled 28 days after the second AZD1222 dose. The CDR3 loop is CASSPRRGGTYEQYF. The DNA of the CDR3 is TGTGCCAGCAGCCCAAGGCGTGGAGGGACCTACGAGCAGTACTTC. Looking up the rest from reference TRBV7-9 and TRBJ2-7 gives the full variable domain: DTGVSQNPRHKITKRGQNVTFRCDPISEHNRLYWYRQTLGQGPEFLTYFQNEAQLEKSRLLSDRFSAERPKGSFSTLEIQRTEQGDSAMYLCASSPRRGGTYEQYFGPGTRLTVT.